The 5 T cell receptor beta chains presented below share a single source sample, sequenced in a study of blood T cell repertoires in COVID-19. Profiling relied on immunoSEQ multiplex PCR, and the TCRdb table lists in-frame clones only, not all of them. Of about 350,000 clones listed, about 87% are singletons. The sample consisted of peripheral blood. These receptors all stem from a man aged 30-40 years with COVID-19, enrolled during active disease.

The gene calls are TRBV4-2 and TRBJ2-3; 10 bases agree with TRBD2. J lost 4 bases, V lost 3 bases, and 7 bases had no gene match. There are 16 residues in the CDR3. From germline, CDR1 is LGHNA and CDR2 YNFKEQ. Here the CDR3 reads CASSQSGGASADTQYF. CDR3 DNA: TGTGCCAGCAGCCAGAGCGGGGGGGCAAGCGCAGATACGCAGTATTTT.

The chain couples TRBV6-5 to TRBJ2-1; 10 bases match TRBD1. Unmatched junction bases numbered 4, after V lost 3 bases and J lost 5 bases. Germline lookup yields CDR1 MNHEY and CDR2 SVGAGI. The CDR3 consists of 15 residues. In DNA, the CDR3 is TGTGCCAGCAGTTATGGGACAGGGGATGACAATGAGCAGTTCTTC. Encoded protein: CASSYGTGDDNEQFF.

The CDR3 bases are TGTGCCAGCAGTTCACGACAGGGTCAGAACACCGGGGAGCTGTTTTTT. It encodes CASSSRQGQNTGELFF. This chain uses TRBV6-2 or TRBV6-3 with TRBJ2-2; 7 bases match TRBD1. V lost 4 bases to trimming and J lost 1 base; unmatched junction nucleotides: 6. CDR1 and CDR2 (germline): MNHEY, SVGEGT. CDR3 length equals 16 residues.

V and J are TRBV11-2 and TRBJ2-7; 11 positions match TRBD2. This CDR3 has 17 amino acids. J was trimmed by 2 bases and V by 4 bases; bases with no gene match: 10. Germline V gives CDR1 SGHAT, CDR2 FQNNGV. CDR3 DNA sequence: TGTGCCAGCAGCTCAACCGGGACTAGCGGACCTGCCTACGAGCAGTACTTC. Its protein product is CASSSTGTSGPAYEQYF.

This clone was seen only once. The chain links TRBV19 to TRBJ2-5, with 9 bases that match TRBD1. This CDR3 spans 16 amino acids. Trimming at V came to 4 bases and at J to 2 bases, leaving 8 bases not matched to a gene. Germline V gene sequence: CDR1 LNHDA, CDR2 SQIVND (reference sequence). The CDR3, as DNA: TGTGCCAGTAGTAGAGGCGGGACAGGGTATCAAGAGACCCAGTACTTC. This encodes CASSRGGTGYQETQYF.